This T cell receptor beta chain is drawn from a study of T-cell memory formation after mild COVID-19. Study context: Each donor largely had its own TCR clusters.

There are a few counts of this clonotype. No antigen is known for it. Study-level points and caveats: Most CD4+ clones that shrank were in CM and EM, while CD8+ ones turned up in EMRA. The appearance of some responding clones in pre-infection memory suggested that cross-reactive memory joined.

UMIs and sample barcodes were carried by the TCR alpha and TCR beta cDNA libraries that 5'RACE produced using constant-segment primers. Using its own MiXCR run on the 5' RACE reads, TCRdb lists one record per CDR3 protein. This sample has approximately 400,000 distinct CDR3 sequences, with under 20% found just once. Sequences were obtained from PBMCs or a T cell subset sorted from them (not recorded which). This receptor was identified in a young man who had mild COVID-19 (a few samples of this study predate the infection). Cell type and time point are not known.

The CDR3 DNA follows: TGTGCCAGCAGCTTGACAGGGGCCCGGGAGCAGTACTTC. Translated, it gives CASSLTGAREQYF. The rearrangement links TRBV7-2 to TRBJ2-7, with 8 bases lining up with TRBD1. The V segment lost 3 bases and the J segment 7 bases; nucleotides outside the gene matches: 5. Germline loops: CDR1 SGHTA, CDR2 FQGNSA. CDR3 size: 13 residues.